This TCR beta chain was captured by sequencing in a study of human T cells and chemical hapten exposure. Whole-study findings and limits: As the donors had alopecia, their immune response may differ from healthy people's.

This CDR3 contains 14 residues. CDR1 SGHVS and CDR2 FNYEAQ come from the germline V gene. V lost 4 bases, J lost 4 bases, and 8 bases lay in between. A note on this clonotype: Antigen: not known.

Indicated time point: patch test 1, 2 weeks after DPC sensitization. Treatment denoted: therapeutic diphenylcyclopropenone sensitization with weekly scalp DPC. The study's library attached unique molecular identifiers to single cDNA molecules. TCRdb recomputed calls from the RACE reads with MiXCR, one row per CDR3 protein. The sample has about 120,000 distinct CDR3 sequences, approximately 15% seen once. The clonotype originates from a man aged 18 to 30 with alopecia areata. Some clones in this sample may be carry-over from other donors' samples. The chain is built from TRBV7-6 and TRBJ1-6; D not resolved. The starting material was whole blood, obtained in connection with sensitization to the hapten diphenylcyclopropenone (DPC). CDR3 amino acids: CASSSLPYNSPLHF. The CDR3 DNA reads as TGTGCCAGCAGCTCCCTCCCATATAATTCACCCCTCCACTTT. Based on the CDR3 plus reference TRBV7-6 and TRBJ1-6, the full variable domain is GAGVSQSPRYKVTKRGQDVALRCDPISGHVSLYWYRQALGQGPEFLTYFNYEAQQDKSGLPNDRFSAERPEGSISTLTIQRTEQRDSAMYRCASSSLPYNSPLHFGNGTRLTVT.